One TCR beta chain is described in this entry. What it binds is not known. Use of 60 Vbeta and 13 Jbeta primers characterized the PCR. Profiling relied on immunoSEQ multiplex PCR, and the TCRdb table lists in-frame clones only, not all of them. The table shows around 100,000 clones, with 55% to 65% occurring only once. This record comes from a study of cytomegalovirus exposure and HLA in healthy donors. Study findings and constraints: A later analysis appeared to link common viral pathogens to several of the most significant clusters. TCR association rates varied by HLA locus in a later analysis, with DRB1 highest and HLA-C lowest.

V lost 3 bases and J lost 6; bases outside the gene matches: 6. This CDR3 spans 15 amino acids. Germline CDR1 and CDR2: LNHDA and SQIVND (reference sequence). The source material was PBMCs. This TCR was sampled from a woman aged 25 to 45 in good health and CMV-seronegative. V and J are TRBV19 and TRBJ2-1; 9 bases match TRBD2. The CDR3 DNA is TGTGCCAGTAGTATCAGTCTAGCGGGATTCAATGAGCAGTTCTTC. It yields the protein CASSISLAGFNEQFF.